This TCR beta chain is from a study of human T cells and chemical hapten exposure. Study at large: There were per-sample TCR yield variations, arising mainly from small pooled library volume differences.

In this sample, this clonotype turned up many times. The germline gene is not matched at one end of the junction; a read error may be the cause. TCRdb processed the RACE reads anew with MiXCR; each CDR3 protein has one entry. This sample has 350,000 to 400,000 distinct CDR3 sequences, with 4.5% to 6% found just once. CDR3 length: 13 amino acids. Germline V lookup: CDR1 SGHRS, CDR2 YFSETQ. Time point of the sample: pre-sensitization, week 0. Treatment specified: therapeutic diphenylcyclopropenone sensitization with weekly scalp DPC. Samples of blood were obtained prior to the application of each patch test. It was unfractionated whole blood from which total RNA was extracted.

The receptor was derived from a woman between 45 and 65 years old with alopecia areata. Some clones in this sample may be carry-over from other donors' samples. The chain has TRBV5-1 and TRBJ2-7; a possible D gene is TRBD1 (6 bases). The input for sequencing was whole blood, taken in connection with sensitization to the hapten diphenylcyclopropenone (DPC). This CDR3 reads CASSLDRSYEQYF. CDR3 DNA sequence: TGTGCCAGCAGTTTGGACAGAAGCTACGAGCAGTACTTC.